A selection of T cell receptor beta chains follows, all from one sample in a study of shared clonotypes between healthy human individuals. Using immunoSEQ multiplex PCR, the repertoire was profiled, and TCRdb retains in-frame clones only, with some absent. The sample includes roughly 2.6 million clones, approximately 92% of them seen just once. The sample comprised naive CD4+ T cells sorted from blood. Receptor source: a man between 18 and 29 years old in good health. Each CDR3 is given with its conserved first and last residue. The order of the fields is J gene, CDR3 length, clone size, D gene, V gene, CDR3 protein, CDR3 DNA. A D gene is named only where the DNA matches it firmly. For some rows the clone size is stated as once, few or many, or as a class when expanded; others skip it.

TRBJ1-5 15 - - TRBV7-2 CASSLSFQENQPQHF TGTGCCAGCAGCTTAAGTTTCCAGGAGAATCAGCCCCAGCATTTT
TRBJ2-7 13 - - TRBV6-5 CASKRRASYEQYF TGTGCCAGCAAACGCAGGGCCTCCTACGAGCAGTACTTC
TRBJ1-6 13 - - TRBV6-5 CASSYGENSPLHF TGTGCCAGCAGTTACGGGGAGAATTCACCCCTCCACTTT
TRBJ1-1 13 few - TRBV7-9 CASSLVKNTEAFF TGTGCCAGCAGCTTAGTGAAGAACACTGAAGCTTTCTTT
TRBJ1-2 13 once - TRBV21-1 CASSKGLWGGYTF TGTGCCAGCAGCAAGGGGTTGTGGGGTGGCTACACCTTC
TRBJ2-2 14 - - TRBV2 CASQRAENTGELFF TGTGCCAGCCAAAGGGCAGAGAACACCGGGGAGCTGTTTTTT
TRBJ1-5 17 - TRBD1 TRBV30 CAWSVARDRLSNQPQHF TGTGCCTGGAGTGTCGCACGGGACAGACTTAGCAATCAGCCCCAGCATTTT
TRBJ1-6 12 - - TRBV10-3 CATAQGDSPLHF TGTGCCACCGCCCAGGGTGATTCACCCCTCCACTTT
TRBJ2-7 14 - - TRBV7-2 CASSFLQGSYEQYF TGTGCCAGCAGCTTTTTGCAGGGCTCCTACGAGCAGTACTTC
TRBJ1-2 12 - - TRBV30 CAWRAGIRGYTF TGTGCCTGGAGGGCGGGGATTCGTGGCTACACCTTC
TRBJ1-2 13 - TRBD1 TRBV5-1 CASSVGTGYGYTF TGCGCCAGCAGCGTAGGGACAGGCTATGGCTACACCTTC
TRBJ2-2 13 - - TRBV7-3 CASSVQGSGELFF TGTGCCAGCAGCGTACAGGGCTCCGGGGAGCTGTTTTTT
TRBJ1-6 12 few - TRBV10-3 CATYNPGSPLHF TGTGCCACCTACAACCCGGGTTCACCCCTCCACTTT
TRBJ2-3 14 - TRBD2 TRBV7-2 CASSLAGVGNTQYF TGTGCCAGCAGCTTGGCGGGAGTAGGGAATACGCAGTATTTT
TRBJ2-1 15 - TRBD1 TRBV7-3 CASSLNGRGLNEQFF TGTGCCAGCAGCTTAAATGGCAGGGGGCTGAATGAGCAGTTCTTC
TRBJ1-6 14 - TRBD1 TRBV29-1 CSVAAQGANSPLHF TGCAGCGTTGCCGCTCAGGGGGCGAATTCACCCCTCCACTTT
TRBJ2-5 16 - - TRBV2 CASSGIGGTVKETQYF TGTGCCAGCAGTGGTATAGGGGGGACAGTAAAGGAGACCCAGTACTTC
TRBJ2-3 12 - - TRBV10-3 CAISEKTDTQYF TGTGCCATCAGTGAAAAGACAGATACGCAGTATTTT
TRBJ2-7 11 - - TRBV30 CAWSRGLEQYF TGTGCCTGGAGTAGAGGGCTCGAGCAGTACTTC
TRBJ2-7 11 - TRBD1 TRBV28 CASSFQGEWYF TGTGCCAGCAGTTTCCAGGGGGAATGGTACTTC
TRBJ2-7 14 - TRBD1 TRBV7-2 CASSPGTGSYEQYF TGTGCCAGCAGTCCAGGGACAGGGTCCTACGAGCAGTACTTC
TRBJ1-1 14 - - TRBV2 CASSSRWVNTEAFF TGTGCCAGCAGTTCAAGATGGGTGAACACTGAAGCTTTCTTT
TRBJ2-3 10 - - TRBV20-1 CSAKADTQYF TGCAGTGCCAAAGCTGATACGCAGTATTTT
TRBJ1-6 14 - - TRBV5-1 CASSPGQGDSPLHF TGCGCCAGCAGCCCGGGGCAGGGCGATTCACCCCTCCACTTT
TRBJ2-1 15 - - TRBV29-1 CSVESGGRAFNEQFF TGCAGCGTTGAATCTGGGGGCCGGGCCTTCAATGAGCAGTTCTTC
TRBJ1-6 14 - - TRBV6-1 CASSERTSDSPLHF TGTGCCAGCAGTGAAAGGACCAGCGATTCACCCCTCCACTTT
TRBJ1-2 15 - TRBD1 TRBV7-2 CASRSGTGTNYGYTF TGTGCCAGCAGGTCCGGGACAGGGACTAACTATGGCTACACCTTC
TRBJ2-3 13 - - TRBV7-2 CASSALVPDTQYF TGTGCCAGCAGCGCGCTAGTTCCAGATACGCAGTATTTT
TRBJ1-3 12 - - TRBV7-9 CASSPAGDTIYF TGTGCCAGCAGCCCCGCGGGGGACACCATATATTTT
TRBJ2-5 14 - - TRBV5-1 CASSLEVGPETQYF TGCGCCAGCAGCTTGGAGGTGGGGCCGGAGACCCAGTACTTC
TRBJ2-1 17 - - TRBV7-9 CASSPIRGPSSYNEQFF TGTGCCAGCAGCCCCATTCGGGGCCCAAGCTCCTACAATGAGCAGTTCTTC
TRBJ1-6 14 few - TRBV4-1 CASSQVLRALPLHF TGCGCCAGCAGCCAAGTCCTAAGGGCTCTCCCCCTCCACTTT
TRBJ2-3 14 - - TRBV18 CASSPKGGPDTQYF TGTGCCAGCTCACCAAAGGGGGGTCCAGATACGCAGTATTTT
TRBJ2-3 14 - - TRBV7-2 CASSLQAGTDTQYF TGTGCCAGCAGCTTACAAGCGGGCACAGATACGCAGTATTTT
TRBJ1-5 15 - - TRBV19 CASSEVGRSNQPQHF TGTGCCAGTAGTGAGGTCGGGAGGAGCAATCAGCCCCAGCATTTT
TRBJ1-2 13 - - TRBV5-5 CASSLVVNGGYTF TGTGCCAGCAGCTTGGTAGTCAATGGTGGCTACACCTTC
TRBJ2-5 12 - - TRBV2 CASSRLGETQYF TGTGCCAGCAGTAGACTAGGGGAGACCCAGTACTTC
TRBJ2-3 16 once - TRBV9 CASSVGSGGGTDTQYF TGTGCCAGCAGCGTAGGAAGTGGGGGTGGCACAGATACGCAGTATTTT
TRBJ2-3 20 - TRBD2 TRBV18 CASSPYRLAGGPERTDTQYF TGTGCCAGCTCACCATACAGACTAGCGGGAGGGCCGGAGCGCACAGATACGCAGTATTTT
TRBJ1-2 16 - - TRBV18 CASSPSTELANYGYTF TGTGCCAGCTCACCATCGACGGAGTTAGCTAACTATGGCTACACCTTC
TRBJ2-1 16 - TRBD2 TRBV5-4 CASSVGSGGSYNEQFF TGTGCCAGCAGCGTTGGTAGCGGGGGGTCCTACAATGAGCAGTTCTTC
TRBJ2-7 16 - TRBD2 TRBV5-1 CASSLGSGSGINEQYF TGCGCCAGCAGCTTGGGGAGCGGTAGCGGGATCAACGAGCAGTACTTC
TRBJ1-1 17 - - TRBV7-9 CASSLRAGVIRNTEAFF TGTGCCAGCAGCTTAAGAGCAGGGGTAATTCGGAACACTGAAGCTTTCTTT
TRBJ2-7 20 - TRBD2 TRBV30 CAWSANRLAGGPRSPYEQYF TGTGCCTGGAGTGCCAATAGACTAGCGGGAGGACCCCGGTCCCCCTACGAGCAGTACTTC
TRBJ2-7 13 few - TRBV7-7 CASSPDRMGEQYF TGTGCTAGCAGCCCCGACAGGATGGGCGAGCAGTACTTC
TRBJ2-7 15 - - TRBV5-1 CASSLLQRSSYEQYF TGCGCCAGCAGCTTGTTACAGCGGAGCTCCTACGAGCAGTACTTC
TRBJ2-5 14 - - TRBV5-1 CASSSYTAQETQYF TGCGCCAGCAGCTCATACACCGCCCAAGAGACCCAGTACTTC
TRBJ1-1 17 - - TRBV28 CASSFGGSAFMNTEAFF TGTGCCAGCAGTTTCGGGGGCTCTGCCTTCATGAACACTGAAGCTTTCTTT
TRBJ2-2 15 - TRBD1 TRBV6-5 CASSPGQKSTGELFF TGTGCCAGCAGCCCGGGACAGAAGTCCACCGGGGAGCTGTTTTTT
TRBJ1-2 13 - - TRBV15 CATSRVQGWGYTF TGTGCCACCAGCAGGGTTCAGGGGTGGGGCTACACCTTC
TRBJ2-3 16 - - TRBV2 CASRRASGRSTDTQYF TGTGCCAGCAGGAGGGCATCGGGGCGGAGCACAGATACGCAGTATTTT
TRBJ2-3 16 once TRBD2 TRBV10-3 CAISESTSGRTDTQYF TGTGCCATCAGTGAGTCAACTAGCGGGAGGACAGATACGCAGTATTTT
TRBJ2-5 13 - TRBD1 TRBV27 CASRADRGKAQYF TGTGCCAGCAGAGCCGACAGGGGAAAGGCCCAGTACTTC
TRBJ2-4 14 - TRBD1 TRBV6-5 CASSPPGTGTIQYF TGTGCCAGCAGCCCCCCCGGGACAGGGACCATTCAGTACTTC
TRBJ1-1 14 - - TRBV28 CASSVVPRNTEAFF TGTGCCAGCAGTGTTGTCCCGCGGAACACTGAAGCTTTCTTT
TRBJ2-5 14 - - TRBV14 CASSRQGAGETQYF TGTGCCAGCAGCAGACAGGGCGCGGGGGAGACCCAGTACTTC
TRBJ1-5 13 - - TRBV6-5 CASNSRGNQPQHF TGTGCCAGCAACTCACGGGGGAATCAGCCCCAGCATTTT
TRBJ1-2 14 - TRBD1 TRBV6-5 CASSSTQGAPGYTF TGTGCCAGCAGTTCCACACAGGGGGCGCCTGGCTACACCTTC
TRBJ2-1 15 - TRBD2 TRBV11-2 CASSLADGRGNEQFF TGTGCCAGCAGCCTAGCCGACGGGAGGGGAAATGAGCAGTTCTTC